Listed here are 11 T cell receptor beta chains from one sample, sequenced in a study of blood T cell repertoires in COVID-19 (dated by TCRdb to about 2020). Library preparation used the immunoSEQ multiplex PCR assay. Entries here come from immuneACCESS through TCRdb and include only in-frame sequences with V and J called. Some clones fail to appear in such tables; in the studies checked, an unresolved V gene covers under half of the shortfall, and the cause of the remainder is unknown. Counted in this sample were about 39,000 clones; around 87% of them appeared once. The ten largest clones add up to approximately 25% of the sample. The sequenced sample was peripheral blood. The origin of the receptors is a middle-aged man with active or convalescent COVID-19.

The V call is TRBV6-1, the J call TRBJ2-1; 7 bases align to TRBD2. The CDR3 covers 13 residues. Germline V gene sequence: CDR1 MNHNS, CDR2 SASEGT. With 8 bases clipped from V and 3 bases from J, the junction kept 4 bases outside the gene matches. CDR3 DNA sequence: TGTGCCAGCGCTTTAGCGGGCTACAATGAGCAGTTCTTC. Encoded protein: CASALAGYNEQFF.

The V gene is TRBV5-5, the J gene TRBJ2-1; 8 bases map to TRBD2. Trimming at V came to 0 bases and at J to 8 bases, leaving 4 bases not matched to a gene. This CDR3 spans 14 amino acids. Germline CDR1 is SGHKS and CDR2 is YYEKEE (reference sequence). CDR3 nucleotide sequence: TGTGCCAGCAGCTTGGTAGCGGGGAGCGATGAGCAGTTCTTC. Its protein product is CASSLVAGSDEQFF. The full variable domain, completed using reference TRBV5-5 and TRBJ2-1, is DAGVTQSPTHLIKTRGQQVTLRCSPISGHKSVSWYQQVLGQGPQFIFQYYEKEERGRGNFPDRFSARQFPNYSSELNVNALLLGDSALYLCASSLVAGSDEQFFGPGTRLTVL.

Of note for this clone: Other DNA sequences within the sample encode an identical CDR3. V is TRBV2 and J is TRBJ1-1; unclear D gene. V lost 1 base to trimming and J lost 1 base, with 4 bases between them. This CDR3 has 13 residues. CDR1 and CDR2 (germline): SNHLY, FYNNEI. The DNA of the CDR3 is TGTGCCAGCAGTGAAGGGGCGAACACTGAAGCTTTCTTT. This codes for CASSEGANTEAFF.

This chain joins TRBV5-1 and TRBJ2-1; perhaps TRBD1 as D (6 bases). This CDR3 is built from 16 residues. Trimming took 1 base from V and 1 from J, leaving 12 bases between them. CDR1 and CDR2 (germline): SGHRS, YFSETQ. CDR3 nucleotide sequence: TGCGCCAGCAGCTTGCCAGGGGTGTATTCCTACAATGAGCAGTTCTTC. Translation: CASSLPGVYSYNEQFF.

The rearrangement links TRBV18 to TRBJ1-5; 9 bases are shared with TRBD1. The CDR3 extends over 16 amino acids. Losses at the gene ends were 2 bases for V and 4 bases for J; bases not matched to a gene: 6. Germline CDR1 and CDR2: KGHSH and LQKENI. The chain's CDR3 is CASSPSGQGLNQPQHF. As DNA, the CDR3 is TGTGCCAGCTCACCATCGGGACAGGGACTGAATCAGCCCCAGCATTTT.

This chain links TRBV2 with TRBJ1-3; D gene uncertain. There are 16 residues in the CDR3. Germline CDR1 SNHLY, CDR2 FYNNEI. V was shortened by 6 bases and J by 2 bases, with 17 bases between the two germline ends. DNA of the CDR3: TGTGCCAGCAGCTCCGAAAGTAGGAGGGCTGGAAACACCATATATTTT. Translation: CASSSESRRAGNTIYF.

The chain combines TRBV7-8 with TRBJ1-1, with a tentative D call TRBD1 (6 bases). The germline gives CDR1 SGHVS, CDR2 FQNEAQ. This CDR3 comprises 14 residues. V was pared by 5 bases and J by 12 bases, with 22 bases between. The CDR3 DNA sequence: TGTGCCAGCAGCCCCGTTATAGGGGGGGCTAGGACTTTCTTT. It yields the protein CASSPVIGGARTFF.

The chain combines TRBV7-9 with TRBJ2-7; 10 nucleotides line up with TRBD2. This CDR3 has 15 residues. The V and J ends lost 5 bases and 0 bases, in that order; junction bases with no gene match: 4. Per the germline V gene, CDR1 is SEHNR and CDR2 is FQNEAQ (reference sequence). In DNA form, the CDR3 reads TGTGCCAGCAGCCCCGGACTAGCGGTCTCCTACGAGCAGTACGTC. It specifies CASSPGLAVSYEQYV.

This chain uses TRBV6-4 with TRBJ1-4, with TRBD1 identical over 10 bases. The CDR3 length is 13 residues. J lost 7 bases, V lost 6 bases, and 2 bases had no gene match. Germline V gene data show CDR1 as MRHNA and CDR2 as SNTAGT. The CDR3 DNA sequence: TGTGCCAGCAGCCGGACAGGGGGTGAAAAACTGTTTTTT. The encoded protein is CASSRTGGEKLFF.

This rearrangement joins TRBV18 to TRBJ2-1; the match to TRBD1 covers 7 bases. Germline V gives CDR1 KGHSH, CDR2 LQKENI. J lost 6 bases, V lost 6 bases, and 2 bases had no gene match. This CDR3 is built from 12 residues. The CDR3: CASSDRANEQFF. In DNA, the CDR3 is TGTGCCAGCTCTGACAGGGCCAATGAGCAGTTCTTC.

The rearrangement uses TRBV5-1 and TRBJ2-5; D possibly corresponds to TRBD1 (6 bases). The V gene's germline CDR1 is SGHRS and CDR2 YFSETQ. This CDR3 has 14 amino acids. V lost 4 bases and J 5 bases, leaving 15 bases between the germline ends. The CDR3 sequence is CASSAQGPQETQYF. In DNA, the CDR3 is TGCGCCAGCAGCGCACAGGGACCCCAGGAGACCCAGTACTTC.